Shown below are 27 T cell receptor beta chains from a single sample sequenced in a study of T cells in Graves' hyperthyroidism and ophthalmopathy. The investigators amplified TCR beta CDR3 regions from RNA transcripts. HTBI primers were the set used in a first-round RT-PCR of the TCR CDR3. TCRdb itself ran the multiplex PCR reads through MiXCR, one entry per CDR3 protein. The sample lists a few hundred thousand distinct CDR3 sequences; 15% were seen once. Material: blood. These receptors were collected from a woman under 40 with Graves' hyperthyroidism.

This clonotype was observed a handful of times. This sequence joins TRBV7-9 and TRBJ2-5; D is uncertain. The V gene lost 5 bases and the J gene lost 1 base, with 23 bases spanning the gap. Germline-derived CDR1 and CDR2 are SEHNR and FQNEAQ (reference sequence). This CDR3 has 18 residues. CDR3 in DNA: TGTGCCAGCAGCGCTCCAGTAGAATCGTCCGGTCCCCAAGAGACCCAGTACTTC. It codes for CASSAPVESSGPQETQYF.

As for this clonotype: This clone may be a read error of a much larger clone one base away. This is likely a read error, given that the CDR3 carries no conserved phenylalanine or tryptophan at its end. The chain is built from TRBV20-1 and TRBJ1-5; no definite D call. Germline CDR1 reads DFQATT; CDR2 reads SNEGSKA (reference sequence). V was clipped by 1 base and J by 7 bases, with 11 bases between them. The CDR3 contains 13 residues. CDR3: CSARGWVLQPQHY. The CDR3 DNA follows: TGCAGTGCTAGAGGGTGGGTGTTGCAGCCCCAGCATTAT.

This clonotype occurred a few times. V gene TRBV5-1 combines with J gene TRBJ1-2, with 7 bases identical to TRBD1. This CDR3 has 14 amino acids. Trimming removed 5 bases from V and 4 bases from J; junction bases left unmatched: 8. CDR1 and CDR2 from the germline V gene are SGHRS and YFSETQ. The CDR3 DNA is TGCGCCAGCAGTCAGGCGGGACAGCTCTATGGCTACACCTTC. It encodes CASSQAGQLYGYTF. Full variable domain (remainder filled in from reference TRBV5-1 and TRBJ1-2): KAGVTQTPRYLIKTRGQQVTLSCSPISGHRSVSWYQQTPGQGLQFLFEYFSETQRNKGNFPGRFSGRQFSNSRSEMNVSTLELGDSALYLCASSQAGQLYGYTFGSGTRLTVV.

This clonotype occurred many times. The CDR3 DNA sequence: TGTGCCAGCAGCTCAATAAGGGGGCGTGAGACCCAGTACTTC. It yields the protein CASSSIRGRETQYF. The chain is built from TRBV28 and TRBJ2-5, with 7 bases identical to TRBD1. Trimming took 6 bases from V and 5 from J; bases not matched to a gene: 9. Per germline, CDR1 MDHEN and CDR2 SYDVKM. The CDR3 contains 14 residues.

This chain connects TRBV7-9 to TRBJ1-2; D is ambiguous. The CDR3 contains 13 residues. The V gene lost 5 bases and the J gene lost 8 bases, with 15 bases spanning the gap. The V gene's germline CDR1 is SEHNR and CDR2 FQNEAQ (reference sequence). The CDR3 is CASSRPVGPGYTF. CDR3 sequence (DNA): TGTGCCAGCAGCCGGCCCGTGGGCCCCGGCTACACCTTC.

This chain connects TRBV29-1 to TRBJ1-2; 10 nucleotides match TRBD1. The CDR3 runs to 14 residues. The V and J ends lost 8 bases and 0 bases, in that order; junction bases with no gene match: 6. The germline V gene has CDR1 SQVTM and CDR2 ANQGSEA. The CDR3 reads CSTMGQGTNYGYTF. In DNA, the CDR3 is TGCAGCACAATGGGACAGGGGACTAACTATGGCTACACCTTC.

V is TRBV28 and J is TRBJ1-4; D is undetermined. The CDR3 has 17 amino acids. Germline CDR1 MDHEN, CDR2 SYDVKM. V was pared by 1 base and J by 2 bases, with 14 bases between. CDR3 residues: CASSLYGEFPTNEKLFF. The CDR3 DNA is TGTGCCAGCAGTTTATACGGGGAGTTCCCTACTAATGAAAAACTGTTTTTT.

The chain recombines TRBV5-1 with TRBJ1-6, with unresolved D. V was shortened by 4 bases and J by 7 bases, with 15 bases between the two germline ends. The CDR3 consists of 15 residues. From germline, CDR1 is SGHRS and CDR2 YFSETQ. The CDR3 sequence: CASSPPGTNNSPLHF. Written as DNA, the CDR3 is TGCGCCAGCAGCCCTCCGGGAACGAACAATTCACCCCTCCACTTT.

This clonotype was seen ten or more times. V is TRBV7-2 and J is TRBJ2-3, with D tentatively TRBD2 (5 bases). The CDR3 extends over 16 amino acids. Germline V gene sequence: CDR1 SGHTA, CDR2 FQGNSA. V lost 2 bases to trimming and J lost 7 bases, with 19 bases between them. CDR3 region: CASSLSGGMAGHTQYF. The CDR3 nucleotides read TGTGCCAGCAGCTTAAGTGGAGGCATGGCCGGCCATACGCAGTATTTT.

The CDR3 nucleotides are TGTGCCACCAGTGACGAGGCTAGCGGCTACAATGAGCAGTTCTTC. Encoded protein: CATSDEASGYNEQFF. The chain recombines TRBV24-1 with TRBJ2-1; 7 positions agree with TRBD2. The CDR3 spans 15 residues. Germline lookup yields CDR1 KGHDR and CDR2 SFDVKD. J was trimmed by 3 bases and V by 4 bases; bases with no gene match: 5.

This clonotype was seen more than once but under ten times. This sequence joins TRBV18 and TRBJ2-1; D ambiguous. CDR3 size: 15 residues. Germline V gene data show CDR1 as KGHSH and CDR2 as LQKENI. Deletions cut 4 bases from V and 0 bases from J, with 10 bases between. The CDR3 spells CASSLAYFSYNEQFF. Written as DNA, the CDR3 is TGTGCCAGCTCACTCGCCTATTTCTCCTACAATGAGCAGTTCTTC.

The CDR3 sequence: CASSPADNEQFF. For the CDR3, the DNA is TGTGCCAGCAGCCCGGCGGACAATGAGCAGTTCTTC. The V and J genes are TRBV11-2 and TRBJ2-1; D gene ambiguous. The germline V gene has CDR1 SGHAT and CDR2 FQNNGV. CDR3 size: 12 residues. Trimming took off 5 bases at V and 5 bases at J, with 7 bases between the two ends.

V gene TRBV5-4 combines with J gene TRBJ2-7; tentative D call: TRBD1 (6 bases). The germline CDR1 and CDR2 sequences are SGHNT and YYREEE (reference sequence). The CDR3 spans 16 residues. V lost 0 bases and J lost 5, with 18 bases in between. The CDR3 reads CASSLARGPIDDEQYF. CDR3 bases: TGTGCCAGCAGCTTGGCCAGGGGACCGATTGATGACGAGCAGTACTTC.

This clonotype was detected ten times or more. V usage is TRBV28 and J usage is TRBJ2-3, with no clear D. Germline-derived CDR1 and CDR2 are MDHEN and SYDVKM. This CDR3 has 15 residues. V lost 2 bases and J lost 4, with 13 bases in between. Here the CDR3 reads CASSLVAEVPDTQYF. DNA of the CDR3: TGTGCCAGCAGTTTAGTGGCGGAAGTTCCAGATACGCAGTATTTT.

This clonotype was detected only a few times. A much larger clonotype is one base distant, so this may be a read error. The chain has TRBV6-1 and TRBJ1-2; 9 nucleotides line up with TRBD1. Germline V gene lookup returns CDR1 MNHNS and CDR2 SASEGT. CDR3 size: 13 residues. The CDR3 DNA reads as TGTGCCAACAGTGACGGGACAGGGTATGGCTACACCTTC. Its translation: CANSDGTGYGYTF.

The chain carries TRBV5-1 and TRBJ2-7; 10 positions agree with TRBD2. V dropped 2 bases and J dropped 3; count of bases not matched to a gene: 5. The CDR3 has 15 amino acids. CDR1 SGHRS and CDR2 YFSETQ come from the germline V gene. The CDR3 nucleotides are TGCGCCAGCAGCTTAACCGGGACTAGCGTCTACGAGCAGTACTTC. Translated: CASSLTGTSVYEQYF.

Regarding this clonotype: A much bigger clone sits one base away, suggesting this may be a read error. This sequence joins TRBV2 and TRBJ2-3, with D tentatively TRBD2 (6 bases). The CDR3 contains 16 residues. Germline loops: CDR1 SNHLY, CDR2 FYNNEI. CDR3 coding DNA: TGTACCAGCAGGGAGGAGAATTGGGCGTGGACAGATACGCAGTATTTT. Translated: CTSREENWAWTDTQYF.

CDR3 protein: CASSYSDSREQYF. For the CDR3, the DNA is TGTGCCAGCAGTTACTCTGACAGTCGCGAGCAGTACTTC. V is TRBV6-2 or TRBV6-3 and J is TRBJ2-7; TRBD1 might be the D (5 bases). V was pared by 0 bases and J by 6 bases, with 9 bases between. Germline loops: CDR1 MNHEY, CDR2 SVGEGT. The CDR3 covers 13 residues.

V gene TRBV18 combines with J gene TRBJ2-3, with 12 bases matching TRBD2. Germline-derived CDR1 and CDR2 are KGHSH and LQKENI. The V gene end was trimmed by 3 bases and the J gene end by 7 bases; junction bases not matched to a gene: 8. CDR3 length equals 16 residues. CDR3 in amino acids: CASSPLTSGGTNTQYF. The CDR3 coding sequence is TGTGCCAGCTCACCCCTGACTAGCGGGGGCACGAATACGCAGTATTTT.

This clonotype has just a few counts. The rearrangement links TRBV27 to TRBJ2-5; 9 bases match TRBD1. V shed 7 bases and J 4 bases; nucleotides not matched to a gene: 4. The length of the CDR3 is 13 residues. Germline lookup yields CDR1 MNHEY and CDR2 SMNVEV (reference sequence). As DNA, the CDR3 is TGTGCCAGCAAAGACAGGGGGAGAGAGACCCAGTACTTC. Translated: CASKDRGRETQYF.

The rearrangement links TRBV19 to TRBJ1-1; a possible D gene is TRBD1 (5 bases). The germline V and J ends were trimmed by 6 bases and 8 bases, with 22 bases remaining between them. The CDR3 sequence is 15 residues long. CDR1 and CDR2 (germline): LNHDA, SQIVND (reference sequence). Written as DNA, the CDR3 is TGTGCCAGTAGCGTGGGGCAGCCAATAACAAAAGAAGCTTTCTTT. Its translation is CASSVGQPITKEAFF.

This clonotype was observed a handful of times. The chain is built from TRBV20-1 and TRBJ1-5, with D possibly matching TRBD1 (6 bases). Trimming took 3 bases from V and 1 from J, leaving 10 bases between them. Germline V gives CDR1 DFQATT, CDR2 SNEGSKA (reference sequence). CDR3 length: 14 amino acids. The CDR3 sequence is CSASFGGSNQPQHF. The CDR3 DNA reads TGCAGTGCTAGTTTCGGGGGCAGCAATCAGCCCCAGCATTTT.

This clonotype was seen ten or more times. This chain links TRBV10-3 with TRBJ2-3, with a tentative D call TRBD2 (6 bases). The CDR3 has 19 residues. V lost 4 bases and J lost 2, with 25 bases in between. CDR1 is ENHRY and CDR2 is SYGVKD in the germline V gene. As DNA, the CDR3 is TGTGCCATCAGTGGGTCCCCCCGTAGCGGAACCCCAACCACAGATACGCAGTATTTT. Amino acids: CAISGSPRSGTPTTDTQYF.

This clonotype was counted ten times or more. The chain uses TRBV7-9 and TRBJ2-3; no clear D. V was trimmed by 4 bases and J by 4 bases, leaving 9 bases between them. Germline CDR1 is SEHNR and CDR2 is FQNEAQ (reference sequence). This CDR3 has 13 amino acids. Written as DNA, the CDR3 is TGTGCCAGCAGCTCGAGAGGCGCAGATACGCAGTATTTT. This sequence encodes CASSSRGADTQYF.

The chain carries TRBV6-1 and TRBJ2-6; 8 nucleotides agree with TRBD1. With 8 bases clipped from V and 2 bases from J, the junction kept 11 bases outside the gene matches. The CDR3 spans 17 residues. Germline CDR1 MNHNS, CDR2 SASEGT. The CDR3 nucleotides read TGTGCCAGCGCGGTCGGAACAGGGGGACCTGGGGCCAACGTCCTGACTTTC. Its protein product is CASAVGTGGPGANVLTF.

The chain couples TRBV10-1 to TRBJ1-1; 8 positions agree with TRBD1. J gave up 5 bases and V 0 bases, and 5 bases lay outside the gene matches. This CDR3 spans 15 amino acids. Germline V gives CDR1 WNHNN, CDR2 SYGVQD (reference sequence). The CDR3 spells CASSESHRGITEAFF. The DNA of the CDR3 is TGCGCCAGCAGTGAGTCGCACAGGGGGATAACTGAAGCTTTCTTT.

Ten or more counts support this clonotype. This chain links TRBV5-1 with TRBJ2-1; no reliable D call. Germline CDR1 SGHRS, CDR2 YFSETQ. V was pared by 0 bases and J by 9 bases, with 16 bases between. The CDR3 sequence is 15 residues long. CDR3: CASSLEASSGGEQFF. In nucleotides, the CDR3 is TGCGCCAGCAGCTTGGAAGCTAGTTCGGGTGGTGAGCAGTTCTTC.